This T cell receptor beta chain derives from a study of post-analysis software for immune sequencing data. Points from the study as a whole: Patients showed TRBV5-6, TRBV5-1 and TRBV20-1 among five TRBV segments more frequent than in controls.

Notes on this clonotype: No antigen is known for it.

Built from TCR beta cDNA, the libraries had unique molecular identifiers in them. TCRdb reprocessed the PCR reads with MiXCR, giving one entry per CDR3 protein. The table has roughly 540,000 distinct CDR3 sequences, under 40% seen once; the top ten hold around 6.1%. CDR1 SEHNR and CDR2 FQNEAQ come from the germline V gene (reference sequence). CDR3 length: 15 residues. V lost 5 bases, J lost 1 base, and 6 bases stayed unmatched. Sequencing input: blood. The source of this sequence is a girl under 18 with multiple sclerosis. This chain uses TRBV7-9 with TRBJ2-5; 8 bases line up with TRBD2. The CDR3: CASSKGLVPQETQYF. The CDR3 bases are TGTGCCAGCAGCAAGGGACTAGTCCCCCAAGAGACCCAGTACTTC.